One sample yielded the 8 T cell receptor beta chains listed below, sequenced in a study of blood T cell repertoires in COVID-19. The table came from immunoSEQ multiplex PCR; TCRdb's copy has only in-frame clones and leaves some out. Seen here are fewer than 250,000 clones, less than 90% observed once, and the top ten hold approximately 20%. Sequencing was performed on peripheral blood. The origin of the receptors is a man aged 30 to 39 with active or convalescent COVID-19.

This rearrangement joins TRBV28 to TRBJ1-5, with 7 nucleotides matching TRBD1. The CDR3 has 16 amino acids. After removal of 4 bases from V and 0 bases from J, the junction contained 6 bases not matched to a gene. CDR1 MDHEN and CDR2 SYDVKM come from the germline V gene. This CDR3 reads CASSSSRTGSNQPQHF. The CDR3 nucleotides are TGTGCCAGCAGTTCATCTAGGACAGGTAGCAATCAGCCCCAGCATTTT. Complete variable domain (other parts from reference TRBV28 and TRBJ1-5): DVKVTQSSRYLVKRTGEKVFLECVQDMDHENMFWYRQDPGLGLRLIYFSYDVKMKEKGDIPEGYSVSREKKERFSLILESASTNQTSMYLCASSSSRTGSNQPQHFGDGTRLSIL.

CDR3 sequence reads: CASSSGDRVYEQYF. DNA of the CDR3: TGTGCCAGCAGCTCCGGGGACAGGGTCTACGAGCAGTACTTC. V gene TRBV7-9 combines with J gene TRBJ2-7; 9 positions match TRBD1. Trimming took 4 bases from V and 3 from J; bases not matched to a gene: 4. The germline V gene has CDR1 SEHNR and CDR2 FQNEAQ (reference sequence). This CDR3 region has 14 residues.

CDR3 loop: CASSFRNSGRSTDTQYF. The CDR3 nucleotides are TGTGCCAGCAGTTTCAGAAATAGCGGGAGGAGCACAGATACGCAGTATTTT. The chain recombines TRBV28 with TRBJ2-3, with 10 bases aligning to TRBD2. The V segment lost 3 bases and the J segment 0 bases; nucleotides outside the gene matches: 6. This CDR3 region has 17 residues. Germline V gives CDR1 MDHEN, CDR2 SYDVKM.

The chain uses TRBV21-1 and TRBJ2-1; the D call of TRBD2 is as the table states it, not checked on the DNA. TRBV21-1 is a recognized pseudogene. CDR3 length: 11 amino acids. The CDR3 region has the DNA TGTGCCAGCAGTAGCGGGGGGGCCCAGTTCTTC. Translated: CASSSGGAQFF.

The sample holds one count of this clone. The chain uses TRBV27 and TRBJ2-1; D might be TRBD2 (5 bases). The V end was cut by 3 bases, the J end by 10 bases, with 10 bases between. Germline lookup yields CDR1 MNHEY and CDR2 SMNVEV (reference sequence). This CDR3 region has 12 residues. The CDR3 is CASSFQRGEQFF. The CDR3 bases are TGTGCCAGCAGTTTCCAGCGAGGGGAGCAGTTCTTC.

The chain joins TRBV7-9 to TRBJ1-1, with a tentative D call TRBD1 (6 bases). The CDR3 is made up of 15 amino acids. The V gene lost 4 bases and the J gene lost 5 bases, with 17 bases spanning the gap. The germline V gene has CDR1 SEHNR and CDR2 FQNEAQ (reference sequence). CDR3: CASSSQGGGLTEAFF. The DNA of the CDR3 is TGTGCCAGCAGCTCTCAGGGAGGGGGGTTAACTGAAGCTTTCTTT.

The chain links TRBV4-1 to TRBJ1-5, with a tentative D call TRBD1 (5 bases). This CDR3 comprises 15 residues. Trimming shortened V by 5 bases and J by 1 base, and 12 bases separated the two germline ends. Germline lookup yields CDR1 MGHRA and CDR2 YSYEKL. The CDR3 loop is CASSVRQGSNQPQHF. CDR3 DNA: TGCGCCAGCAGCGTAAGGCAGGGAAGCAATCAGCCCCAGCATTTT.

This chain links TRBV10-3 with TRBJ1-1; TRBD1 matches 7 bases. This CDR3 has 15 residues. Trimming took 6 bases from V and 0 from J; bases not matched to a gene: 7. Germline CDR1 ENHRY, CDR2 SYGVKD. This CDR3 is CAISETGQLNTEAFF. The CDR3 DNA reads as TGTGCCATCAGCGAAACGGGACAGTTGAACACTGAAGCTTTCTTT.